This T cell receptor (beta chain) stems from a study of T cells expressing NK-cell markers. The overall study: In sorted CD3+CD56+NKG2C+, CD3+CD56+NKG2C- and CD3+CD56-NKG2C+ T cells, TCR beta repertoires were obtained. Among eight sequenced donors, seven carried HCMV seropositivity while one was seronegative.

Study results and caveats: NKG2C+ dominant clonotypes from 5 or 6 donors made up about 1.0-8% of CD8+ T cells.

With regard to this clonotype: The target antigen is unknown.

TCR beta cDNA was made by 5'RACE template switching with UMIs. TCRdb re-called the 5' RACE reads; one entry per CDR3 protein, DNA not given. In total, the table holds 400,000 to 500,000 distinct CDR3 sequences. CDR3 length: 13 amino acids. CDR1 and CDR2 from the germline V gene are SQVTM and ANQGSEA. The genes are TRBV29-1 and TRBJ2-1. Input material: blood T cells: a sorted CD56 or NKG2C T cell subset, CD4+ or CD8+ T cells, or bulk PBMC T cells (not recorded which). This clonotype was obtained from a woman aged 18 to 69 in good health. The CDR3 loop is CSVSSKAYNEQFF.